Below, one TCR beta chain is given with its context. The CDR3 contains 14 residues. V lost 7 bases to trimming and J lost 6 bases, with 19 bases between them. Germline loops: CDR1 SQVTM, CDR2 ANQGSEA. The source of the sample is a study of shared T cell receptors in the human thymus. TCRdb's table, derived via immunoSEQ multiplex PCR, lists solely in-frame clones and lacks some. This sample carries 450,000 to 650,000 clones, approximately 80% of them seen once, and the ten largest clones take less than 0.015%. In addition, the sample was reused for a study of human thymus T cells. That report notes: Related reports documented highly overlapping thymic repertoires among unrelated individuals.

Specimen: thymocytes. V is TRBV29-1 and J is TRBJ2-1; perhaps TRBD1 as D (6 bases). This sequence was found in a boy less than two years old with a congenital heart defect. CDR3 sequence reads: CSDEGETPFNEQFF. CDR3 bases: TGCAGCGACGAGGGGGAGACTCCTTTCAATGAGCAGTTCTTC.